Each of the 15 T cell receptor beta chains below was sequenced from the same sample in a study of blood T cell repertoires in COVID-19 (TCRdb year 2020). Library creation used the immunoSEQ multiplex PCR assay. Imported from immuneACCESS, the table was reduced by TCRdb to in-frame sequences with V and J called. These copies leave out some clones; in studies compared against another copy, an unresolved V gene accounts for under half, and the cause of the remainder is not known. The sample has about 130,000 clones on record, about 80% of them singletons. Clones ranked in the top ten supply about 39% of the sample. Material for sequencing was peripheral blood. The receptor set was obtained from a man aged 40-50 years with active or convalescent COVID-19.

In this sample, this clone turned up a few times. J is TRBJ1-2 and V is TRBV11-3; the D gene is possibly TRBD1 (5 bases). V was shortened by 3 bases and J by 7 bases, with 9 bases between the two germline ends. Germline V lookup: CDR1 SGHNT, CDR2 YENEEA. The CDR3 totals 12 residues. For the CDR3, the DNA is TGTGCCAGCAGCTTCAGGGAGGGTGGCTACACCTTC. This translates into CASSFREGGYTF.

This chain links TRBV5-1 with TRBJ2-2; 10 bases agree with TRBD1. The CDR3 spans 15 residues. Germline CDR1 is SGHRS and CDR2 is YFSETQ. V gave up 5 bases and J gave up 7 bases; unmatched junction bases: 8. CDR3: CASSPDRGRFGELFF. The CDR3 DNA follows: TGCGCCAGCAGTCCCGACAGGGGGCGCTTCGGGGAGCTGTTTTTT.

The V and J genes are TRBV7-8 and TRBJ1-6; 7 nucleotides align to TRBD1. The CDR3 covers 15 residues. V was clipped by 4 bases and J by 2 bases; unmatched bases: 2. Looked up from germline, CDR1 is SGHVS and CDR2 is FQNEAQ. CDR3 bases: TGTGCCAGCAGCTCAGGGGGGACCTATAATTCACCCCTCCACTTT. Translated: CASSSGGTYNSPLHF.

The chain links TRBV19 to TRBJ2-6; no reliable D call. This CDR3 has 14 residues. The V end was cut by 4 bases, the J end by 4 bases, with 8 bases between. Per germline, CDR1 LNHDA and CDR2 SQIVND (reference sequence). For the CDR3, the DNA is TGTGCCAGTAGTAACCCGACAGGGGCCAACGTCCTGACTTTC. Protein product: CASSNPTGANVLTF.

V gene TRBV15 combines with J gene TRBJ1-1, with D unresolved. CDR3 length: 14 amino acids. The germline V and J ends were trimmed by 0 bases and 7 bases, with 12 bases remaining between them. Germline CDR1 is LNHNV and CDR2 is YYDKDF (reference sequence). The CDR3 sequence is CATSRDRSRLEAFF. The CDR3 DNA is TGTGCCACCAGCAGAGATCGAAGCAGACTTGAAGCTTTCTTT.

The chain has TRBV4-3 and TRBJ2-7, with TRBD2 as a possible D gene (5 bases). Trimming cost V 1 base and J 5 bases, with 12 bases left between them. The CDR3 spans 14 residues. The germline CDR1 and CDR2 sequences are LGHNA and YSLEER. The CDR3 DNA follows: TGCGCCAGCAGCCAAGGGTCGCCCGGGGACGAGCAGTACTTC. Encoded protein: CASSQGSPGDEQYF.

The chain links TRBV18 to TRBJ2-3, with TRBD1 matching 9 bases. Per germline, CDR1 KGHSH and CDR2 LQKENI. V gave up 6 bases and J gave up 3 bases; unmatched junction bases: 7. This CDR3 comprises 15 residues. CDR3 DNA: TGTGCCAGCTCCCTTACGGGACAGGGAACAGATACGCAGTATTTT. This translates into CASSLTGQGTDTQYF.

The genes are TRBV5-5 and TRBJ2-1; D is unresolved. Germline V lookup: CDR1 SGHKS, CDR2 YYEKEE (reference sequence). V lost 4 bases to trimming and J lost 4 bases, with 21 bases between them. This CDR3 has 17 amino acids. The CDR3 reads CASSVETILLPYNEQFF. As DNA, the CDR3 is TGTGCCAGCAGCGTGGAGACAATCCTCTTGCCGTACAATGAGCAGTTCTTC.

The genes are TRBV28 and TRBJ1-1; D remains unclear. With 2 bases removed from V and 1 base from J, the gap between germline ends came to 8 bases. Germline V lookup: CDR1 MDHEN, CDR2 SYDVKM. The CDR3 has 14 residues. The CDR3 region is CASSLPPPNTEAFF. CDR3 nucleotide sequence: TGTGCCAGCAGTTTACCCCCTCCGAACACTGAAGCTTTCTTT.

The genes are TRBV19 and TRBJ1-5, with 8 bases aligning to TRBD1. CDR1 is LNHDA and CDR2 is SQIVND in the germline V gene (reference sequence). V lost 3 bases and J lost 6; bases outside the gene matches: 7. The CDR3 is 15 amino acids. This CDR3 is CASSIRTGIGQPQHF. The DNA for the CDR3 is TGTGCCAGTAGTATCCGGACAGGGATAGGTCAGCCCCAGCATTTT.

V gene TRBV15 combines with J gene TRBJ2-7, with 9 bases aligning to TRBD1. The CDR3 is made up of 14 amino acids. Losses at the gene ends were 8 bases for V and 5 bases for J; bases not matched to a gene: 10. The germline V gene encodes CDR1 LNHNV and CDR2 YYDKDF (reference sequence). CDR3 region: CATAGTGLADEQYF. The DNA of the CDR3 is TGTGCCACCGCCGGGACAGGGTTGGCGGACGAGCAGTACTTC.

The J gene is TRBJ1-5, the V gene TRBV5-1, with a tentative D call TRBD1 (6 bases). Germline V gene lookup returns CDR1 SGHRS and CDR2 YFSETQ. Trimming removed 3 bases at V and 0 bases at J, with 10 bases between. The CDR3 extends over 15 amino acids. The CDR3 spells CASSSGTNSNQPQHF. CDR3 coding DNA: TGCGCCAGCAGCTCAGGGACAAATAGCAATCAGCCCCAGCATTTT.

The chain is built from TRBV7-2 and TRBJ1-6; 8 nucleotides match TRBD1. Germline lookup yields CDR1 SGHTA and CDR2 FQGNSA. J lost 8 bases, V lost 3 bases, and 12 bases had no gene match. CDR3 length: 17 residues. In DNA, the CDR3 is TGTGCCAGCAGCTTTCGCCCAGGGGGCGATTGGTATTCACCCCTCCACTTT. Translating gives CASSFRPGGDWYSPLHF.

The chain has TRBV6-5 and TRBJ2-7; TRBD2 agrees at 12 bases. Germline lookup yields CDR1 MNHEY and CDR2 SVGAGI. The CDR3 extends over 15 amino acids. With V trimmed by 2 bases and J by 7 bases, 6 bases remained unmatched. The CDR3 DNA reads as TGTGCCAGCAGTTACAGTCTAGCGGGAGGGGGTGAGCAGTACTTC. It specifies CASSYSLAGGGEQYF.

This sequence joins TRBV4-1 and TRBJ1-5; no clear D gene. The ends were cut back, 1 base at V and 7 bases at J, with 11 bases in the middle. CDR1 is MGHRA, CDR2 YSYEKL, per germline. This CDR3 has 14 residues. The CDR3 DNA reads as TGCGCCAGCAGCCAAGTAACTTCCGAACAGCCCCAGCATTTT. Translation: CASSQVTSEQPQHF.